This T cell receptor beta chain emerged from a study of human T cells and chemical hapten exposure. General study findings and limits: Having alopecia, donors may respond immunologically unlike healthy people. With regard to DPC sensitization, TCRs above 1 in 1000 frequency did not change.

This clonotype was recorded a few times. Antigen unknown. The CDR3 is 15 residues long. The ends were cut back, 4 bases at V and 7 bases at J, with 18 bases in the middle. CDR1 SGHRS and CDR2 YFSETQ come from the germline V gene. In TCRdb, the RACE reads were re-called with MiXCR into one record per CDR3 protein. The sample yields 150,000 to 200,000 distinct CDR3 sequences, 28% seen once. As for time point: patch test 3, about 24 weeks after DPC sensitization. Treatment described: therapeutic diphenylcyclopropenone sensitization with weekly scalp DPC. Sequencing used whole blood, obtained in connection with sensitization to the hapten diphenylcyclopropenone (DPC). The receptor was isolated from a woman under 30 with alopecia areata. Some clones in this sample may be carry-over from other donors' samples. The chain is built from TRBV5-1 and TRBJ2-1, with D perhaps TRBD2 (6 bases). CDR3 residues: CASSPDPRLVNEQFF. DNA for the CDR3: TGCGCCAGCAGCCCCGACCCTAGACTAGTTAATGAGCAGTTCTTC.